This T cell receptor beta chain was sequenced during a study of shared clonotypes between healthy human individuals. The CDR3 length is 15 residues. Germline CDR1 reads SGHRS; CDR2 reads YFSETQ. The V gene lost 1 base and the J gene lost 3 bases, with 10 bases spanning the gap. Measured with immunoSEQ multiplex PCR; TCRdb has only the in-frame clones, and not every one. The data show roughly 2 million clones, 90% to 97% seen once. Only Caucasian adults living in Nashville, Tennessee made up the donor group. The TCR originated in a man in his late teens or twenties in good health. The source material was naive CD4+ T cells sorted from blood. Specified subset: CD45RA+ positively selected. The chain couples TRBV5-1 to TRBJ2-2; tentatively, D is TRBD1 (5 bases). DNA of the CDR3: TGCGCCAGCAGCTTGTCTGACAGCTACACCGGGGAGCTGTTTTTT. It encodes CASSLSDSYTGELFF. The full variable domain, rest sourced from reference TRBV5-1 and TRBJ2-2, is KAGVTQTPRYLIKTRGQQVTLSCSPISGHRSVSWYQQTPGQGLQFLFEYFSETQRNKGNFPGRFSGRQFSNSRSEMNVSTLELGDSALYLCASSLSDSYTGELFFGEGSRLTVL.